This T cell receptor beta chain appears in the sequencing data of a study of cytomegalovirus exposure and HLA in healthy donors (dated by TCRdb to 2017 to 2019). For the study in its entirety: An earlier analysis of roughly 500 of the donors reported approximately 300 Gb of sequence data and 100 million to 140 million unique TCR beta sequences from around 200 million T cells. An early release covering roughly 600 HLA-typed donors comprised about 310 gigabases of sequencing data and 85 million to 100 million unique TCR sequences. Of the roughly 390 genotyped donors, about 80% fell in the genetic ancestry cluster associated with self-reported Caucasian donors. The study was designed to test whether signatures of past pathogen exposure could be identified by cataloging public T cell receptors. The T cell repertoires of some 670 subjects were profiled by immunosequencing and related to cytomegalovirus serostatus. Along with the roughly 670-subject first cohort, a separate validation cohort of around 120 different subjects was used. The study combined high-throughput TCR immunosequencing, statistical association of individual TCRs with disease status, and machine learning to predict cytomegalovirus infection status. In a later analysis, previously published TCR beta repertoires from some 640 donors were re-analyzed and high-resolution HLA genotyping was added so that TCR occurrence patterns could be studied. In the later analysis, no new phenotypic data were used to find candidate immune exposures; instead, reliance was placed on TCR beta sequences and their occurrence across donors. An earlier analysis of 587 of the donors used high-throughput TCR beta sequencing to judge whether each TCR beta V gene segment behaved as functional or pseudogenic. Alongside the repertoire data, information on donor age, sex, ethnicity and CMV serostatus was compiled. In a later genetic analysis, genome-wide SNP genotypes for about 55% of the roughly 700 donors were used, and that subset was treated as a discovery cohort. Every discovery cohort repertoire had been produced on one sequencing platform. Class I and class II HLA loci were covered by the typing at four-digit resolution. The number of donors typed differed by locus, with 629-630 for A, B, C, DRB1 and DQB1, roughly 520 for DQA1, approximately 570 for DPA1, and some 440 for DPB1. Four or five DR-DQ haplotypes were handled as single units for association and clustering because linkage in the cohort was strong. On average, about 240,000 unique TCR beta nucleotide sequences were sequenced per donor among 398 genotyped donors of the cohort, with around 19% of those sequences being non-productive. What the authors observed across the whole study: While some public TCRs were present in many individuals, most TCR sequences turned up only very rarely across donors. V-gene and J-gene trimming of TCR beta chains was associated with a missense DCLRE1C variant in a later genetic analysis, and the association was replicated in an independent cohort. A later analysis found that most CMV-associated TCR beta chains appeared HLA-restricted, with HLA associations seemingly driven largely by CMV exposure. Only TCR beta chains were sequenced in this cohort, and the absence of alpha or paired-chain data limited detectable features. Because HLA typing was unavailable for some donors at each locus, only the typed subset was used in association tests. A further reported finding was that TCR beta sequences accurately predicted the HLA-A and HLA-B alleles for most subjects in the first cohort. According to the authors, the approach could potentially be generalized to other disease states and immunological phenotypes. The 87-base-pair reads could not distinguish some IMGT-functional V segments, including TRBV6-2 and TRBV6-3, so those segments were excluded. Because counts were too low, approximately 15 rarely observed V segments, including chromosome 9 orphons, were excluded from the earlier analysis of several hundred of the donors. Compared with the approximately 600-donor mean, donors in an Asian-associated ancestry cluster had fewer N-insertions in productive TCRs, according to a later genetic analysis. In an earlier analysis of more than 500 of the donors, most TCR beta V segments appeared in productive rearrangements about 87% or about 30% of the time, broadly matching IMGT annotations. In the study, approximately 160 TCR beta chains were listed as associated with cytomegalovirus. Immune exposure information for the cohort was limited to CMV serostatus. A later analysis found that TCR association rates varied across HLA loci, with DRB1 alleles showing the most associated TCRs and HLA-C alleles the fewest. When HLA alleles, especially DR and DQ, strongly co-occurred, TCR associations were difficult to assign to individual alleles. The classifier was reported to diagnose cytomegalovirus status with high specificity and sensitivity in both the original cohort and the validation cohort. Three of the identified cytomegalovirus-associated TCR beta chains were confirmed in vitro to be specific for cytomegalovirus antigens. In a later analysis, several top co-occurrence clusters were reported to appear linked to parvovirus B19, influenza, CMV and Epstein-Barr virus. The presence/absence analyses assumed that sequencing depth was roughly uniform across donors, and that assumption may not be true. In a later analysis, HLA-associated TCR beta chains showed more clonal expansion and lower generation probabilities than non-associated chains that were equally common. The sequencing pipeline was judged likely to have produced a cluster of highly shared sequence variants as a technical artifact. Correlated functional status among segregating V segments might be attributable to linkage disequilibrium, but an unknown experimental factor could not be ruled out. A later analysis associated some 17,000 TCR beta sequences with specific HLA alleles at a false discovery rate of 0.05.

V drops 1 base and J drops 1 base, leaving 7 bases in between. Its CDR3 holds 14 amino acids, cysteine through phenylalanine. Of all the DNA, just the CDR3 is kept, 42 bases in frame from base 1. The germline V gene provides CDR1 SGHTA and CDR2 FQGNSA. The library was generated by the immunoSEQ multiplex PCR assay. A mixture of 60 forward primers for TCR Vbeta segments and 13 reverse primers for TCR Jbeta segments was used in the multiplex PCR. The CDR3 region of rearranged TCR beta genes was amplified from genomic DNA with a multiplex PCR assay. The amplified TCR beta libraries were sequenced on the Illumina HiSeq System as 87-base-pair reads. For the original study's pipeline: A later analysis counted tens of millions of unique TCR beta chains across the 700 or so repertoires, and some 11 million of these chains were shared by at least two donors. Raw reads were error-corrected and collapsed into unique sequences by a nearest-neighbor algorithm in which closely related sequences were merged to remove PCR and sequencing errors. Alignment of CDR3 sequences to IMGT reference sequences was used to assign V, D and J gene segments. For a sequence to be retained, a match of at least six nucleotides to both a V gene segment and a J gene segment was required. Rearrangements were classified as productive when the CDR3 lacked stop codons and remained in frame with V and J, and all other rearrangements were classified as non-productive. CDR3 was defined according to IMGT convention as the region running from the second conserved V-encoded cysteine to the conserved J-encoded phenylalanine. Sequences without an unambiguous match to a single V gene segment were excluded from the earlier analysis of 450 to 650 of the donors. In an earlier analysis of 450 to 700 of the donors, V segments were called functional above 56.7% productive rearrangements and were called segregating when the between-donor standard deviation exceeded 5%. A statistical classification framework was built to diagnose cytomegalovirus status from the catalog of TCR beta chain sequences. In a later analysis, TCR nucleotide sequences were compared against IMGT/GENE-DB human TR gene sequences so that V and J genes could be assigned. The TCRdist pipeline was used in a later analysis to assign CDR3 sequences and most-parsimonious VDJ recombination scenarios. In a later analysis, each TCR beta chain was defined by its CDR3 amino acid sequence together with its V-gene family, and reads lacking a unique V-gene family were excluded. A later analysis removed several hundred highly shared, low-generation-probability nucleotide sequences to deal with suspected cross-contamination and a sequencing artifact. In a later analysis, a clonal expansion index for each public chain was calculated from normalized within-repertoire ranks of inferred template counts. In a later analysis, generation probabilities were computed using a VDJ recombination model fitted to out-of-frame rearrangements, and the results were checked against IGoR. In a later analysis, TCR-TCR, TCR-HLA and TCR-CMV co-occurrence was scored with hypergeometric tests, and a repertoire-size bias correction was applied to TCR pairs. False discovery rates were estimated in a later analysis by permuting HLA or CMV assignments 20 times. In a later analysis, co-occurring TCRs were grouped using DBSCAN, with TCRdist sequence similarity added in when clustering inside HLA-allele-positive subsets. Co-occurrence clustering excluded repertoires with fewer than 30,000 or more than 120,000 public chains, plus five with anomalous nucleotide sharing. Entries here come from immuneACCESS through TCRdb and include only in-frame sequences with V and J called. Some clones fail to appear in such tables; in the studies checked, an unresolved V gene covers under half of the shortfall, and the cause of the remainder is unknown. V, J and clone size are taken as reported in that table, and D and trimming were inferred from the DNA itself. The sample records roughly 120,000 clones, 70% to 85% of which are singletons. 9.5% to 13% of the sample is taken by the ten largest.

The cohort consisted of 600 or so healthy bone marrow donors. At the time of sampling, every cohort member was nominally healthy, though immune exposures that went unrecorded were likely present. The donor tested CMV seropositive, placing the donor among the 289 seropositive members of the cohort. Each donor provided a peripheral blood sample, and peripheral blood mononuclear cells were used for TCR beta sequencing. The Qiagen DNeasy Blood Extraction Kit was used to extract genomic DNA from the blood cell samples. This clone was found a few times. Its antigen is still unknown. No base qualities exist here, and no much larger clone lies one base off it.

The clonotype was recovered from a woman aged 45-65 years in good health and CMV-seropositive. The chain employs TRBV7-2 and TRBJ2-5; the D gene cannot be named for sure. Sequencing used PBMCs. The CDR3 here reads CASSLGPSQETQYF. The nucleotide sequence reads as follows: TGTGCCAGCAGCTTAGGTCCCAGCCAAGAGACCCAGTACTTC.